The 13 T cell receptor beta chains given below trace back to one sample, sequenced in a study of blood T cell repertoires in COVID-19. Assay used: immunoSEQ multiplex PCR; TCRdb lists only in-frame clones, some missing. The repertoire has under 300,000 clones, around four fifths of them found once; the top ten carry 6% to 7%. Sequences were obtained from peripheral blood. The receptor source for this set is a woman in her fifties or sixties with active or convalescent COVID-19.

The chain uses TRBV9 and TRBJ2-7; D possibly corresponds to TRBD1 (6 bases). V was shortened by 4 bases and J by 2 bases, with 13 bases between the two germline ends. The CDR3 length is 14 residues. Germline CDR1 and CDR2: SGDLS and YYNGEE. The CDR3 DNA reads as TGTGCCAGCAGCCCTCGACAGGACACCTACGAGCAGTACTTC. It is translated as CASSPRQDTYEQYF.

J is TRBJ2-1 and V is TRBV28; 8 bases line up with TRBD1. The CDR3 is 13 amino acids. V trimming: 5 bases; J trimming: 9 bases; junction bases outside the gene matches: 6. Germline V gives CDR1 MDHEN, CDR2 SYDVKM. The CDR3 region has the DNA TGTGCCAGCAGTCCCTCAGGGGGCTTTGAGCAGTTCTTC. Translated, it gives CASSPSGGFEQFF.

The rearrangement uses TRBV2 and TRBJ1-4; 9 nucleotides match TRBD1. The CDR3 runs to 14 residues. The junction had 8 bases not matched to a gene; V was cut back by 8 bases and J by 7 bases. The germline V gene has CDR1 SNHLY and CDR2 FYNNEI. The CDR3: CASGAGTGREKLFF. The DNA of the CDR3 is TGTGCCAGCGGAGCCGGGACAGGGCGTGAAAAACTGTTTTTT.

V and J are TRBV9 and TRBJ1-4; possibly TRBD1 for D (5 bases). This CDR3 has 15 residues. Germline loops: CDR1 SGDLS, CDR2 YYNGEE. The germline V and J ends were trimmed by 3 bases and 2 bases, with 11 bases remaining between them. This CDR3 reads CASSARGTTNEKLFF. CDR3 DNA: TGTGCCAGCAGCGCAAGGGGTACCACTAATGAAAAACTGTTTTTT. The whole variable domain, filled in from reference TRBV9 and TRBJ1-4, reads DSGVTQTPKHLITATGQRVTLRCSPRSGDLSVYWYQQSLDQGLQFLIQYYNGEERAKGNILERFSAQQFPDLHSELNLSSLELGDSALYFCASSARGTTNEKLFFGSGTQLSVL.

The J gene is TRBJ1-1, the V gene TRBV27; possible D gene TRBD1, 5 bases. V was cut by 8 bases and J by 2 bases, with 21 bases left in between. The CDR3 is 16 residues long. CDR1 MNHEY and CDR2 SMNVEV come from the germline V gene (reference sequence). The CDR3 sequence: CASQRVRGSGNTEAFF. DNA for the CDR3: TGTGCCAGCCAGCGCGTTAGGGGCAGTGGAAACACTGAAGCTTTCTTT.

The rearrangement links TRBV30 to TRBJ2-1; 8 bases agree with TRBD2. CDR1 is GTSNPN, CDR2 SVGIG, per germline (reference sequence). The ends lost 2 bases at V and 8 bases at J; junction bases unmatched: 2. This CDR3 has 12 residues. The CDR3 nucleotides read TGTGCCTGGAGTAGCGGGAGAGATGAGCAGTTCTTC. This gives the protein CAWSSGRDEQFF.

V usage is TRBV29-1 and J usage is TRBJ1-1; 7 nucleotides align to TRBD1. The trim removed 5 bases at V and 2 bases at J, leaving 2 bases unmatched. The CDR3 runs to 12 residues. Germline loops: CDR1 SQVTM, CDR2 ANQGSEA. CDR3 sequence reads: CSVWTGNTEAFF. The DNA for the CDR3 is TGCAGCGTTTGGACAGGAAACACTGAAGCTTTCTTT.

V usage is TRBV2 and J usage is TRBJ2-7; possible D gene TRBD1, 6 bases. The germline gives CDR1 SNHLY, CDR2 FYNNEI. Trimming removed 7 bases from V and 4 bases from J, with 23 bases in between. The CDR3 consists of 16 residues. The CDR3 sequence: CASTLQRQTGPYEQYF. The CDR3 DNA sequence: TGTGCCAGCACCCTACAGAGACAGACAGGACCTTACGAGCAGTACTTC.

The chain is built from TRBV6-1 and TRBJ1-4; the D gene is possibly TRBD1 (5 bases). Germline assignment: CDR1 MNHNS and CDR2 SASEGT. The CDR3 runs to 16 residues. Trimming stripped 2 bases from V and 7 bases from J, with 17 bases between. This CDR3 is CASSEKSRQGGEKLFF. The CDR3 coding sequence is TGTGCCAGCAGTGAAAAGTCTCGGCAGGGTGGTGAAAAACTGTTTTTT.

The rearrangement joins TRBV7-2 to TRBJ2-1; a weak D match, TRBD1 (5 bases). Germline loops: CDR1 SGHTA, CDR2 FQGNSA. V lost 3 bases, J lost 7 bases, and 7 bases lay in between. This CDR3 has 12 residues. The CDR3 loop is CASSFAGNEQFF. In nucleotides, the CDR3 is TGTGCCAGCAGCTTCGCAGGGAATGAGCAGTTCTTC.

In nucleotides, the CDR3 is TGCGCCAGCAGCTTGGTGGTAGCGGGATCCGAGCAGTACTTC. Translation gives CASSLVVAGSEQYF. This sequence joins TRBV5-1 and TRBJ2-7; 8 bases map to TRBD2. Germline V CDR1 and CDR2: SGHRS, YFSETQ. V trimming: 0 bases; J trimming: 6 bases; junction bases outside the gene matches: 5. This CDR3 is 14 amino acids long.

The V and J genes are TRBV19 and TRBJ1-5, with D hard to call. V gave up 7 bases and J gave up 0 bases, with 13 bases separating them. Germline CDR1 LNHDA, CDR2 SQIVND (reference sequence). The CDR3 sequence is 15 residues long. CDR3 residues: CASTQTPYSNQPQHF. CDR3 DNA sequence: TGTGCCAGTACGCAGACACCTTATAGCAATCAGCCCCAGCATTTT.

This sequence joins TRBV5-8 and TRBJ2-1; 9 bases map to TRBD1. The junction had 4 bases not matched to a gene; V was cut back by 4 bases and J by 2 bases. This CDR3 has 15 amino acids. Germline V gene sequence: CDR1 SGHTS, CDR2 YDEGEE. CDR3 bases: TGTGCCAGCAGCAGACAGGGGGGGACCTACAATGAGCAGTTCTTC. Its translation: CASSRQGGTYNEQFF.